The 27 T cell receptor beta chains below come from one sample, sequenced in a study of tumor-infiltrating lymphocytes in primary liver carcinoma. The authors took blood RNA from unsorted whole blood and also extracted germline DNA. A constant-region primer primed TCR beta cDNA synthesis from 450 to 550 ng of total RNA. Three nested multiplex PCR rounds, a slightly modified ARM-PCR, produced the libraries for TCR beta. PCR rounds one and two used TRBV1-TRBV30 forward primers with a C-beta reverse primer for about 11 cycles each. MiXCR, applied by TCRdb to the multiplex PCR reads, yields one record per CDR3 protein. The sample contains about 180,000 distinct CDR3 sequences, 60% of which appear only once. Material: peripheral blood. Receptor source: a man aged 40-55 years with primary liver carcinoma and hepatitis B virus infection.

Worth noting for this clonotype: Germline and junction disagree at one end, which may indicate a read error. V usage is TRBV29-1 and J usage is TRBJ1-5; D is ambiguous. Germline V gene lookup returns CDR1 SQVTM and CDR2 ANQGSEA. The CDR3 has 16 amino acids. Written as DNA, the CDR3 is TGCAGCGTTGAGGGCCCCTCTCCGCATGATAATCGGCCCCAGCATTTT. It codes for CSVEGPSPHDNRPQHF.

This clonotype was found many times. The chain recombines TRBV11-2 with TRBJ1-1; unclear D gene. Germline CDR1 reads SGHAT; CDR2 reads FQNNGV. The CDR3 covers 13 residues. V shed 5 bases and J shed 0 bases, with 7 bases lying between them. This CDR3 is CASSTQLNTEAFF. In DNA, the CDR3 is TGTGCCAGCAGCACACAGCTGAACACTGAAGCTTTCTTT.

A remark on this clonotype: A read error is possible here, since a much larger clone lies one base away. This chain connects TRBV11-2 to TRBJ2-1; perhaps TRBD2 as D (5 bases). V was cut by 3 bases and J by 2 bases, with 11 bases left in between. This CDR3 contains 15 residues. Germline lookup yields CDR1 SGHAT and CDR2 FQNNGV. CDR3 bases: TGTGCCAGCAGCTTTCTGGGGAGCCCCTACAATGAGCAGTTCTTC. Amino acids: CASSFLGSPYNEQFF.

The chain employs TRBV12-3 or TRBV12-4 and TRBJ2-7; D is unresolved. This CDR3 region has 12 residues. V lost 4 bases to trimming and J lost 4 bases, with 8 bases between them. The CDR3 spells CASSYGSYEQYF. CDR3 DNA sequence: TGTGCCAGCAGTTATGGATCGTACGAGCAGTACTTC.

Points on this clonotype: The junction and the germline gene differ at one end; a read error may be behind it. The V and J genes are TRBV6-5 and TRBJ1-2, with D hard to call. The CDR3 runs to 15 residues. Germline assignment: CDR1 MNHEY and CDR2 SVGAGI. CDR3 sequence: CASCYSSRVWSGYTF. CDR3 nucleotides: TGTGCCAGCTGTTACTCGAGTCGGGTTTGGTCAGGCTACACCTTC.

This clonotype has only one observation. CDR3 nucleotides: TGTGCCAGCAGCAAGGGCGAGACAGGGGGCTCGGTGCAGTACTTC. Amino acid sequence: CASSKGETGGSVQYF. This chain links TRBV6-5 with TRBJ2-7; the match to TRBD1 covers 10 bases. This CDR3 has 15 residues. V was clipped by 6 bases and J by 9 bases; unmatched bases: 14. CDR1 and CDR2 from the germline V gene are MNHEY and SVGAGI.

Turning to this clonotype: In this CDR3 the conserved last residue, phenylalanine or tryptophan, is missing, so a read error is likely. The V gene is TRBV11-2, the J gene TRBJ1-1, with D uncertain. CDR3 size: 15 residues. Germline V CDR1 and CDR2: SGHAT, FQNNGV. CDR3: CASSLVLGQNTEAFS. The CDR3 DNA reads as TGTGCCAGCAGTTTAGTTTTAGGCCAGAACACTGAAGCTTTCTCT.

This clonotype came up a few times. Here the CDR3 reads CASVRDRDDEQYF. In DNA form, the CDR3 reads TGTGCCAGCGTCCGGGACAGGGACGACGAGCAGTACTTC. The rearrangement joins TRBV6-1 to TRBJ2-7; TRBD1 agrees at 9 bases. The CDR3 covers 13 residues. V shed 8 bases and J 5 bases; nucleotides not matched to a gene: 7. The germline CDR1 and CDR2 sequences are MNHNS and SASEGT.

This clonotype has only one observation. One end of the junction fails to match germline, which may point to a read error. The chain combines TRBV6-1 with TRBJ2-1; no clear D. The germline gives CDR1 MNHNS, CDR2 SASEGT. The CDR3 length is 16 residues. The CDR3 region has the DNA TGTGCCAGCAGTGAAGATCCCATGAGCTCCTGCAATGAGCAGTTCTTC. It encodes CASSEDPMSSCNEQFF.

The V call is TRBV6-5, the J call TRBJ2-7; TRBD1 might be the D (7 bases). V shed 5 bases and J shed 2 bases, with 10 bases lying between them. The CDR3 spans 13 residues. The V gene's germline CDR1 is MNHEY and CDR2 SVGAGI. The DNA of the CDR3 is TGTGCCAGCAGTCGCGGGACAGCCTACGAGCAGTACTTC. It yields the protein CASSRGTAYEQYF.

This clonotype was observed a few times. The chain employs TRBV28 and TRBJ2-4; possibly TRBD1 for D (5 bases). CDR1 is MDHEN, CDR2 SYDVKM, per germline. There are 16 residues in the CDR3. V gave up 0 bases and J gave up 0 bases, with 9 bases separating them. For the CDR3, the DNA is TGTGCCAGCAGTTTATGGGCAGGGCCAGCCAAAAACATTCAGTACTTC. Translated: CASSLWAGPAKNIQYF.

The V call is TRBV6-5, the J call TRBJ2-5, with D maybe TRBD2 (6 bases). The V gene lost 6 bases and the J gene lost 5 bases, with 16 bases spanning the gap. Per germline, CDR1 MNHEY and CDR2 SVGAGI. This CDR3 spans 14 amino acids. CDR3 loop: CASSRDFSGETQYF. The CDR3 coding sequence is TGTGCCAGCAGCAGGGACTTTTCAGGGGAGACCCAGTACTTC.

CDR3 sequence reads: CASSSCGTDTQYF. The CDR3 DNA is TGTGCCAGCAGTTCGTGTGGCACAGATACGCAGTATTTT. V gene TRBV12-3 or TRBV12-4 combines with J gene TRBJ2-3; no firm D call. The CDR3 sequence is 13 residues long. Trimming left V 4 bases short and J 1 base short, with 6 bases between.

As concerns this clonotype: The junction departs from germline at one end; a sequencing error may be responsible. As DNA, the CDR3 is TGCGCCAGCAGCTTTCAACGATCCGGGGGGCTGTTTTTT. Amino acids: CASSFQRSGGLFF. V gene TRBV11-1 combines with J gene TRBJ2-2; maybe TRBD2 (6 bases). Germline-derived CDR1 and CDR2 are SGHAT and FQDESV (reference sequence). The CDR3 runs to 13 residues.

The table lists this clonotype with many counts. The chain is built from TRBV11-2 and TRBJ2-7; D gene uncertain. CDR3 length equals 14 residues. V was clipped by 4 bases and J by 0 bases, with 10 bases between them. Germline loops: CDR1 SGHAT, CDR2 FQNNGV. CDR3 DNA sequence: TGTGCCAGCAGCTCAGCGATGAGCTCCTACGAGCAGTACTTC. It translates to CASSSAMSSYEQYF.

This chain uses TRBV10-3 with TRBJ2-7; TRBD2 agrees at 8 bases. CDR3 length: 11 amino acids. The J segment lost 4 bases and the V segment lost 10 bases, leaving 3 bases of the junction unmatched. Germline CDR1 reads ENHRY; CDR2 reads SYGVKD. CDR3 bases: TGTGCCACAGCGGGAGAATACGAGCAGTACTTC. The encoded protein is CATAGEYEQYF.

With regard to this clonotype: This may stem from a read error, because a much larger clone lies one nucleotide away. This sequence joins TRBV11-2 and TRBJ2-1, with a tentative D call TRBD1 (5 bases). Trimming removed 5 bases at V and 4 bases at J, with 18 bases between. Germline V gene sequence: CDR1 SGHAT, CDR2 FQNNGV. This CDR3 is built from 16 residues. DNA for the CDR3: TGTGCCAGCAGCCCCTCGACAGTGGGCTTTTACAATGAGCAGTTCTTC. This translates into CASSPSTVGFYNEQFF.

Comment on this clonotype: A junction boundary mismatches the germline segment, possibly from a read error. The V call is TRBV29-1, the J call TRBJ1-1; D ambiguous. Looked up from germline, CDR1 is SQVTM and CDR2 is ANQGSEA. The CDR3 is made up of 13 amino acids. For the CDR3, the DNA is TGCAGCGTTCGGCCCGAAGTAAACACTGAAGTTTTCTTT. Translated: CSVRPEVNTEVFF.

This chain links TRBV6-1 with TRBJ1-1, with D perhaps TRBD1 (6 bases). Trimming removed 8 bases from V and 1 base from J, with 14 bases in between. CDR3 length: 14 amino acids. Germline lookup yields CDR1 MNHNS and CDR2 SASEGT. Here the CDR3 DNA reads TGTGCCAGCGGGAGGGGGGGTACGAACACTGAAGCTTTCTTT. Its protein product is CASGRGGTNTEAFF.

Concerning this clonotype: No conserved phenylalanine or tryptophan ends this CDR3, so it is likely a read error. This chain joins TRBV5-4 and TRBJ2-1; D perhaps matches TRBD2 (6 bases). V lost 9 bases, J lost 9 bases, and 22 bases lay in between. This CDR3 is 14 amino acids long. Germline V CDR1 and CDR2: SGHNT, YYREEE (reference sequence). CDR3 loop: CATAPHSGVVEQFL. The CDR3 coding sequence is TGTGCCACAGCACCCCACTCGGGGGTCGTTGAGCAGTTCCTC.

This clonotype occurred a few times. V usage is TRBV5-5 and J usage is TRBJ2-1, with a weak D call TRBD1 (5 bases). V was cut by 0 bases and J by 2 bases, with 12 bases left in between. This CDR3 is built from 16 residues. Germline values: CDR1 SGHKS, CDR2 YYEKEE (reference sequence). The DNA of the CDR3 is TGTGCCAGCAGCTTGGTGGGGCAGGATCCCTACAATGAGCAGTTCTTC. Translating gives CASSLVGQDPYNEQFF.

V and J are TRBV24-1 and TRBJ2-7, with D perhaps assigned TRBD1 or TRBD2 (5 bases each). Germline V CDR1 and CDR2: KGHDR, SFDVKD. The CDR3 covers 14 residues. With 9 bases removed from V and 2 bases from J, the gap between germline ends came to 16 bases. CDR3 DNA: TGTGCCACCGCGGGCTCCGGGACGGCCTACGAGCAGTACTTC. Translating it yields CATAGSGTAYEQYF.

There are a few counts of this clonotype. V usage is TRBV6-1 and J usage is TRBJ1-2; D possibly corresponds to TRBD1 (5 bases). CDR3 length: 12 residues. V was pared by 8 bases and J by 3 bases, with 10 bases between. Germline CDR1 and CDR2: MNHNS and SASEGT. For the CDR3, the DNA is TGTGCCAGCCTCAGGGATGACTATGGCTACACCTTC. Translated, it gives CASLRDDYGYTF.

The rearrangement links TRBV6-1 to TRBJ2-1, with D perhaps TRBD2 (6 bases). Germline loops: CDR1 MNHNS, CDR2 SASEGT. V gave up 1 base and J gave up 0 bases, with 7 bases separating them. The CDR3 has 15 residues. DNA for the CDR3: TGTGCCAGCAGTGAAGAACTAGCCTCCTACAATGAGCAGTTCTTC. Translation gives CASSEELASYNEQFF.

V and J are TRBV6-5 and TRBJ2-7; TRBD1 aligns across 7 bases. Per the germline V gene, CDR1 is MNHEY and CDR2 is SVGAGI. The CDR3 has 15 residues. V lost 6 bases, J lost 6 bases, and 14 bases stayed unmatched. CDR3 sequence (DNA): TGTGCCAGCAGACCGACAGGGTTCAGCGTGCGCGAGCAGTACTTC. Its protein is CASRPTGFSVREQYF.

On this clonotype itself: At one end the junction does not follow the germline gene, possibly because of a read error. The V and J genes are TRBV5-4 and TRBJ2-5; TRBD1 aligns across 9 bases. Germline CDR1 reads SGHNT; CDR2 reads YYREEE (reference sequence). The CDR3 has 16 amino acids. For the CDR3, the DNA is TGTGCCAGAAGCTCAAACCCGGGACAGGGAGTGGTGGCCCAGTACTTC. Amino acid sequence: CARSSNPGQGVVAQYF.

The chain combines TRBV4-2 with TRBJ2-5; 7 bases line up with TRBD1. This CDR3 is built from 16 residues. J lost 4 bases, V lost 4 bases, and 12 bases had no gene match. In germline, CDR1 is LGHNA, CDR2 YNFKEQ. The CDR3, as DNA: TGTGCCAGCAGCCTTACAGGGGTTGGTACGGGAGAGACCCAGTACTTC. This sequence encodes CASSLTGVGTGETQYF.